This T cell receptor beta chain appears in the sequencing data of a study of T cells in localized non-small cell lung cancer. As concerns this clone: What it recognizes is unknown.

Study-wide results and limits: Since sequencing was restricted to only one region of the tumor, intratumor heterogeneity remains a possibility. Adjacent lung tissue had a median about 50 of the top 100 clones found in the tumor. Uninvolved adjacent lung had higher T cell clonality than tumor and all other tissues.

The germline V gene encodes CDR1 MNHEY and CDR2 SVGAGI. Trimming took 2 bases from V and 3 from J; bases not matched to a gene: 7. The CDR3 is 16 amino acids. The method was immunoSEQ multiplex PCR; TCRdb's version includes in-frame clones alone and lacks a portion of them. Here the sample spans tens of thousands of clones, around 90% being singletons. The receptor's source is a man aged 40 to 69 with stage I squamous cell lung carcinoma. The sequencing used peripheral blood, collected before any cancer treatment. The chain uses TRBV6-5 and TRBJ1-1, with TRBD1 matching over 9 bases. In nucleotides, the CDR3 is TGTGCCAGCAGTTACGGGGGGACAGGGTGGGACACTGAAGCTTTCTTT. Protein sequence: CASSYGGTGWDTEAFF.